This TCR beta chain was sequenced for a study of T-cell reconstitution after alpha-beta-depleted transplantation in children. This clonotype was detected a few times. Unique molecular identifiers were incorporated into the prepared TCRbeta library. TCRdb recomputed calls from the PCR reads with MiXCR, one row per CDR3 protein. This sample has hundreds of thousands of distinct CDR3 sequences, with roughly 17% found just once. Trimming took 1 base from V and 5 from J, leaving 8 bases between them. CDR1 and CDR2 from the germline V gene are KGHSH and LQKENI. This CDR3 is built from 13 residues. This chain joins TRBV18 and TRBJ2-5; D is uncertain. The specimen was PBMCs from the stem cell graft donor, collected from the stem cell graft. The TCR comes from a human donor who donated a stem cell graft to a child with acute myeloid leukemia. DNA of the CDR3: TGTGCCAGCTCACCACTCTACGGGGAGACCCAGTACTTC. Translation: CASSPLYGETQYF.